These 4 T cell receptor beta chains were all obtained from the same sample, sequenced in a study of breast tumors, draining lymph nodes, adjacent tissues (dated by TCRdb to between 2015 and 2016). The axillary draining lymph nodes of breast cancer patients were the source of the lymph node samples. Libraries were constructed by multiplex PCR. Instrument used: Illumina HiSeq 2000. Through fastp at Q25 and MiXCR, TCRdb rebuilt clones from the public reads, retaining in-frame beta chains. Duplicate CDR3 protein sequences are folded into a single record with the most common DNA and genes. Across this sample there are 250,000 or so distinct CDR3 sequences, with under 35% seen only once. Of the sample, 1.1% is held by the ten largest clones. The sample comprised axillary lymph node tissue. The receptor set was obtained from a female donor with breast cancer. Some clones in this sample may be carry-over from other donors' samples.

V is TRBV28 and J is TRBJ2-3; TRBD2 matches 7 bases. The CDR3 covers 11 residues. Germline V gene lookup returns CDR1 MDHEN and CDR2 SYDVKM. V shed 3 bases and J 10 bases; nucleotides not matched to a gene: 1. CDR3 nucleotide sequence: TGTGCCAGCAGTTTTGGGGGGGCGCAGTATTTT. Translation gives CASSFGGAQYF.

The rearrangement links TRBV6-5 to TRBJ1-1; D remains ambiguous. The germline CDR1 and CDR2 sequences are MNHEY and SVGAGI. Trimming removed 2 bases at V and 6 bases at J, with 10 bases between. CDR3 size: 13 residues. CDR3 DNA sequence: TGTGCCAGCAGTTACGGGTTGGGGTCTGAAGCTTTCTTT. Its protein is CASSYGLGSEAFF.

This clonotype was seen at least ten times. The chain recombines TRBV24-1 with TRBJ2-1; D is unresolved. CDR1 and CDR2 (germline): KGHDR, SFDVKD. CDR3 length: 13 residues. Between the trimmed V and J ends, which lost 6 bases and 2 bases, there was a span of 7 bases. The CDR3 region is CATSLPAYNEQFF. Written as DNA, the CDR3 is TGTGCCACCAGTCTACCCGCCTACAATGAGCAGTTCTTC.

The table lists this clonotype with many counts. The rearrangement joins TRBV25-1 to TRBJ1-2, with D maybe TRBD1 (6 bases). The germline CDR1 and CDR2 sequences are MGHDK and SYGVNS. The germline V and J ends were trimmed by 3 bases and 5 bases, with 16 bases remaining between them. This CDR3 is built from 15 residues. The CDR3: CASSESGGAEYGYTF. The CDR3 nucleotides read TGTGCCAGCAGTGAGAGCGGGGGGGCGGAATATGGCTACACCTTC.